This record covers a single T cell receptor (beta chain). Germline V CDR1 and CDR2: LNHNV, YYDKDF (reference sequence). The CDR3 runs 15 residues. After removal of 1 base from V and 9 bases from J, the junction contained 3 bases not matched to a gene. Original handling: By means of reference gene primer amplification, nucleated cell counts were estimated. The data were produced by immunoSEQ multiplex PCR, yet TCRdb's version contains in-frame clones alone and is incomplete. The V and J calls and the clone size are those of that table, but D and trimming were determined from the DNA. The repertoire holds 100,000 to 150,000 clones, around 90% seen once, with 6.5% to 8.5% in the top ten. The sample belongs to a study of blood T cell repertoires in COVID-19. Study as a whole: Samples came from the United States, Italy and Spain, spanning acute and convalescent COVID-19. Sources were T cells, B-cell-depleted T cells, or PBMCs; the material itself was cDNA or gDNA.

The receptor's source is a human donor in a cohort sampled during active COVID-19. Sample: peripheral blood. The gene calls are TRBV15 and TRBJ2-1; 13 bases align to TRBD2. CDR3 bases: TGTGCCACCAGCAGAGGACTAGCGGGGGGAACTGAGCAGTTCTTC. Translation: CATSRGLAGGTEQFF.